This TCR beta chain appears in the sequencing data of a study of post-analysis software for immune sequencing data (dated by TCRdb to between 2014 and 2017). Turning to the overall study: Disease courses on record covered relapsing-remitting, secondary progressive and progressive-relapsing multiple sclerosis, though some patients had no subtype annotation. The patient repertoires were set against roughly eleven previously published healthy control repertoires from donors whose ages ranged from about 6 to 27 years. A subset of samples was prepared in parallel using single-end sample barcoding, then pooled and co-amplified after Illumina adapter ligation.

For this clonotype: Which antigen it targets is not known. No base-level quality is on record; no much larger clone is a single base apart.

Library method: PCR. The instrument was an Illumina HiSeq 2500. Unique molecular identifiers were incorporated into TCR beta cDNA libraries to reduce PCR and sequencing biases. Some 500,000 cDNA molecules were obtained per 1 to 10 million input T cells, so each molecule approximated one T cell. The patient libraries were prepared and sequenced using the same protocol as the earlier healthy control dataset. Within a given batch, samples were prepared together, multiplexed and sequenced on the same HiSeq lane. In the original analysis: Raw barcoded reads were processed with MIGEC, and single-read molecular identifier groups were discarded before consensus assembly and CDR3 extraction. Clonotype tables were post-analysed with VDJtools, normalizing diversity by down-sampling all datasets to the smallest sample size. Repertoire overlap clustering matched CDR3 amino acid but not nucleotide sequences to correct batch-related cross-sample contamination. TCRdb redid the processing of the public reads, applying fastp at Q25 and MiXCR, and retained in-frame beta chains. Every entry covers one CDR3 protein and lists the most common genes and DNA from its rows. What appears here as the V and J calls and clone size reflects TCRdb's work, not the paper's. The sample profile shows hundreds of thousands of distinct CDR3 sequences; around 50% of them were found once. 4.6% of the sample lies in the top ten.

To demonstrate the VDJtools post-analysis software, the study profiled TCR beta repertoires from the peripheral blood of around 13 young patients with multiple sclerosis. The multiple sclerosis patients were children and adolescents ranging in age from 6 to 15 years. The CDR3 goes from the cysteine to the phenylalanine over 14 residues. Only the CDR3 DNA is retained, 42 bases long and in frame from the first base. Sequences DFQATT (CDR1) and SNEGSKA (CDR2) are obtained from the germline V gene (reference sequence). V is trimmed back by 5 bases and J by 3 bases, and the junction contains 9 bases that no gene match accounts for. General findings and caveats noted by the study authors: Direct clustering with F measure showed strong co-clustering of samples prepared in the same batch, prompting a batch-effect correction. Significantly higher frequencies in patients than in controls were found for roughly 5 TRBV segments, including TRBV5-6, TRBV5-1 and TRBV20-1. Significantly lower normalized Chao1 diversity was found in multiple sclerosis patients than in controls, suggesting substantial peripheral T-cell clonal expansion. The multiple sclerosis patient group was slightly younger than the control group.

In this chain, TRBV20-1 is recombined with TRBJ2-7; 8 nucleotides in the junction match TRBD2. The clonotype comes from a girl between 10 and 17 years old with multiple sclerosis. Sequenced sample: blood. The nucleotide sequence reads TGCAGTGCTGAGGCGGGACTAGGGGTCTACGAGCAGTACTTC. The translation is CSAEAGLGVYEQYF.